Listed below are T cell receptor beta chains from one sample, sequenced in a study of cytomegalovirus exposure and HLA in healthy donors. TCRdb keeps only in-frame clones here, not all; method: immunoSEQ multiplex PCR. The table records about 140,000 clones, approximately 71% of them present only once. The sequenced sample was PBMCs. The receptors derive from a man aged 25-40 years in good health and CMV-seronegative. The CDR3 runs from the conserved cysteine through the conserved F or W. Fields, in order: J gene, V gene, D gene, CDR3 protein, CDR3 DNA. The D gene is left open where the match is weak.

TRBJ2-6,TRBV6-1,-,CASSEAPGTGANVLTF,TGTGCCAGCAGTGAAGCGCCAGGGACTGGGGCCAACGTCCTGACTTTC
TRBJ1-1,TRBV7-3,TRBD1,CASSQGASTEAFF,TGTGCCAGCAGTCAGGGGGCCAGCACTGAAGCTTTCTTT
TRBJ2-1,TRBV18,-,CASSPLLPGGFGNEQFF,TGTGCCAGCTCACCACTTCTGCCAGGGGGGTTTGGCAATGAGCAGTTCTTC
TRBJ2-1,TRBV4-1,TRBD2,CASSQALAGVGRGNEQFF,TGCGCCAGCAGCCAAGCTCTAGCGGGAGTTGGGAGGGGCAATGAGCAGTTCTTC
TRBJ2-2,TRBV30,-,CAWSVQGTGELFF,TGTGCCTGGAGTGTACAGGGCACCGGGGAGCTGTTTTTT
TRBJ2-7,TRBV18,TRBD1,CASSTQGADEQYF,TGTGCCAGCTCAACACAGGGGGCGGACGAGCAGTACTTC
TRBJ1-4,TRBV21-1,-,CASSKRQGENATNEKLFF,TGTGCCAGCAGCAAACGACAGGGGGAGAACGCAACTAATGAAAAACTGTTTTTT
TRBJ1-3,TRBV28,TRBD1,CASSERQGTGNTIYF,TGTGCCAGCAGTGAACGACAGGGAACTGGAAACACCATATATTTT
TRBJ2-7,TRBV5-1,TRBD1,CASSFGDSLSYEQYF,TGCGCCAGCAGCTTCGGGGACAGTCTCTCCTACGAGCAGTACTTC
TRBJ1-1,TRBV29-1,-,CSVVGEGRVTEAFF,TGCAGCGTTGTGGGGGAGGGGCGGGTCACTGAAGCTTTCTTT
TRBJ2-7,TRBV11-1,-,CASSLEQGASYEQYF,TGTGCCAGCAGCTTAGAACAGGGAGCCTCCTACGAGCAGTACTTC
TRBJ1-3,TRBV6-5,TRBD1,CASSPGQGPHTIYF,TGTGCCAGCAGTCCGGGACAGGGGCCGCACACCATATATTTT